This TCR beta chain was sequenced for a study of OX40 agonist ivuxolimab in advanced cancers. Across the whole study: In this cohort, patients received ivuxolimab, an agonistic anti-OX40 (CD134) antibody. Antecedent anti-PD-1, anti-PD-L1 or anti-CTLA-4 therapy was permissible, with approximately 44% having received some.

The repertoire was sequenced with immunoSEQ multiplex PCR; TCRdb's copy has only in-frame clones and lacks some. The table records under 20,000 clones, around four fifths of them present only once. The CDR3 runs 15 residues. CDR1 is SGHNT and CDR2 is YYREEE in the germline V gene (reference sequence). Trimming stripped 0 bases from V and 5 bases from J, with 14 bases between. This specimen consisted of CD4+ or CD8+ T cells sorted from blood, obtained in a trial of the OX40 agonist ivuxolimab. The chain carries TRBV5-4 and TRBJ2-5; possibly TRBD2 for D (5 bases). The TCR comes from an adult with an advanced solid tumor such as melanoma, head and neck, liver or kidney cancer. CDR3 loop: CASSLGSAGGETQYF. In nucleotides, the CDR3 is TGTGCCAGCAGCTTGGGTTCTGCGGGTGGGGAGACCCAGTACTTC.